The rows below give T cell receptor beta chains drawn from one sample of a study of cytomegalovirus exposure and HLA in healthy donors. Clones were sequenced by immunoSEQ multiplex PCR, and TCRdb holds only the in-frame ones, with some missing. The sample comprises fewer than 200,000 clones, 75% to 90% of which are singletons, and approximately 2.4% rests with the top ten. Sequenced: PBMCs. The source is a woman younger than 35 in good health and CMV-seronegative. CDR3s include the opening cysteine and the closing phenylalanine or tryptophan. A D gene is named only where the DNA matches it firmly. Clone size is shown for a subset of rows, as once, few, many or a class of expanded clone.

>TRBJ2-1|-|-|TRBV27
TGTGCCAGCAGTTTATCTAGCGGAGCCTACAATGAGCAGTTCTTC
CASSLSSGAYNEQFF
>TRBJ1-5|-|once|TRBV29-1
TGCGGATTTAGTAGGGGGATAAATCAGCCCCAGCATTTT
CGFSRGINQPQHF
>TRBJ1-1|-|-|TRBV5-1
TGCGCCAGCCGGGTCGGACGACATGAGGGGGTCCTGGAAGCTTTCTTT
CASRVGRHEGVLEAFF
>TRBJ2-5|TRBD1|-|TRBV19
TGTGCCAGTAGTTTGGACAGGGGAGAGACCCAGTACTTC
CASSLDRGETQYF
>TRBJ1-1|-|-|TRBV27
TGTGCCAGCAGTCCCTTATTACAGGTGAACACTGAAGCTTTCTTT
CASSPLLQVNTEAFF
>TRBJ1-1|-|few|TRBV7-9
TGTGCCAGCAGCCGAGCGGGGAAGCCGAACACTGAAGCTTTCTTT
CASSRAGKPNTEAFF
>TRBJ1-5|-|-|TRBV6-5
TGTGCCAGCAGTTCGACAGGCTATAGCAATCAGCCCCAGCATTTT
CASSSTGYSNQPQHF
>TRBJ1-6|TRBD1|-|TRBV5-1
TGCGCCAGCAGCTTGGTGTTCAGGGGGCGTACACCCCTCCACTTT
CASSLVFRGRTPLHF
>TRBJ2-7|TRBD1|-|TRBV19
TGTGCCAGTAGTACCCGGGACAGCCTATACTACGAGCAGTACTTC
CASSTRDSLYYEQYF
>TRBJ2-3|-|-|TRBV4-1
TGCGCCAGCAGCCAAGAGTCGCGGGTGGGAGGCACAGATACGCAGTATTTT
CASSQESRVGGTDTQYF
>TRBJ2-5|-|-|TRBV7-6
TGTGCCAGCACCTTGACAGTCCAAGAGACCCAGTACTTC
CASTLTVQETQYF
>TRBJ2-1|TRBD1|-|TRBV5-4
TGTGCCAGCAGCTTACCGGGACAGGGCGCCTACAATGAGCAGTTCTTC
CASSLPGQGAYNEQFF
>TRBJ2-1|-|-|TRBV19
TGTGCCAGTACCCAGGCCCATGAGCAGTTCTTC
CASTQAHEQFF